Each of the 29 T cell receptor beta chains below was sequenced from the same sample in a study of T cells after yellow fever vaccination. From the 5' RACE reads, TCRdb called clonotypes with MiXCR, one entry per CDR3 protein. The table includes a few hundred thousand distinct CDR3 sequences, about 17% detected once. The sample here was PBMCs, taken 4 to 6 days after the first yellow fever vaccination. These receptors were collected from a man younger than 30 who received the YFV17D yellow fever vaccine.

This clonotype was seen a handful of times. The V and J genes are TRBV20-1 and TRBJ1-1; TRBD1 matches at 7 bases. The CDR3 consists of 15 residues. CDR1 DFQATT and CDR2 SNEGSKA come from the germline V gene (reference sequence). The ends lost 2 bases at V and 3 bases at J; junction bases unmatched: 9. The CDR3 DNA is TGCAGTGCTAGACGTCCGGGACAGAGACACACTGAAGCTTTCTTT. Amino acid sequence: CSARRPGQRHTEAFF.

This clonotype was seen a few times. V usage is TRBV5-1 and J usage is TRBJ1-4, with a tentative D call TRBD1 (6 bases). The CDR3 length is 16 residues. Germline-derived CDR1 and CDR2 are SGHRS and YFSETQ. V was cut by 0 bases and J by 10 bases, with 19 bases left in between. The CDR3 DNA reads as TGCGCCAGCAGCTTGGGACCGACAGGTCTCGGAGTAAAACTGTTTTTT. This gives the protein CASSLGPTGLGVKLFF. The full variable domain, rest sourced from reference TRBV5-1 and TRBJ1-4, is KAGVTQTPRYLIKTRGQQVTLSCSPISGHRSVSWYQQTPGQGLQFLFEYFSETQRNKGNFPGRFSGRQFSNSRSEMNVSTLELGDSALYLCASSLGPTGLGVKLFFGSGTQLSVL.

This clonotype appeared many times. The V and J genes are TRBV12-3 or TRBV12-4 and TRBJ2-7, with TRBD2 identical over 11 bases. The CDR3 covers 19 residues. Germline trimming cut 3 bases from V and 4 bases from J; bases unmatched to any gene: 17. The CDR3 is CASSFLGLAENFGWYEQYF. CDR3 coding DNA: TGTGCCAGCAGTTTTTTGGGACTAGCGGAAAACTTCGGGTGGTACGAGCAGTACTTC.

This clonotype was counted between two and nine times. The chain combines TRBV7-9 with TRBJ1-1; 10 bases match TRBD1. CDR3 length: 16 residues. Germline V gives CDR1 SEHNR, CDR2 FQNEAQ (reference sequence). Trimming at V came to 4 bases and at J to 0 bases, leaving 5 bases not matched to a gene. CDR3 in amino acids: CASSSTGQGLNTEAFF. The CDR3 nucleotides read TGTGCCAGCAGCTCTACGGGACAGGGGCTGAACACTGAAGCTTTCTTT.

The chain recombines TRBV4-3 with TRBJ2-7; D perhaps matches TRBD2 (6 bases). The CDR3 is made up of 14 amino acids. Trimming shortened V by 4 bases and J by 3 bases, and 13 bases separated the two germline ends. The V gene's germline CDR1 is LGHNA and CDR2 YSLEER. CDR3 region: CASSRGDPIYEQYF. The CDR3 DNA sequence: TGCGCCAGCAGCCGGGGGGATCCTATCTACGAGCAGTACTTC.

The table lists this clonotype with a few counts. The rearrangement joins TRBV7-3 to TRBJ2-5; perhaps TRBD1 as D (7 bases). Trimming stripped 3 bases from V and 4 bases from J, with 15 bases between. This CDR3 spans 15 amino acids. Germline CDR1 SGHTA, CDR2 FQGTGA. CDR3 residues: CASSFQGGGGETQYF. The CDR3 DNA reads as TGTGCCAGCAGCTTCCAGGGGGGTGGAGGAGAGACCCAGTACTTC. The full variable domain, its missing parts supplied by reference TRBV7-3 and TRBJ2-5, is GAGVSQTPSNKVTEKGKYVELRCDPISGHTALYWYRQSLGQGPEFLIYFQGTGAADDSGLPNDRFFAVRPEGSVSTLKIQRTERGDSAVYLCASSFQGGGGETQYFGPGTRLLVL.

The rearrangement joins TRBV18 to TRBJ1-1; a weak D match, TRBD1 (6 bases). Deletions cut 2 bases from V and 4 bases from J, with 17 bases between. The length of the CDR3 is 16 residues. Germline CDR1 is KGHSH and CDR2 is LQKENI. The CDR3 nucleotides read TGTGCCAGCTCACCATCGGCCAGGGGCAAGAGCACTGAAGCTTTCTTT. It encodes CASSPSARGKSTEAFF.

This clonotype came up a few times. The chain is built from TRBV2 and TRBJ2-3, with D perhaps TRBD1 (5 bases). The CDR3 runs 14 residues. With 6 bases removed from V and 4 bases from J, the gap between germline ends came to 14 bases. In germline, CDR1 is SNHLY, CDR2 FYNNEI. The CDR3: CASRGRQGSDTQYF. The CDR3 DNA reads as TGTGCCAGCAGGGGGCGGCAGGGCTCAGATACGCAGTATTTT.

CDR3 in DNA: TGTGCTAGTGGTTCCGAGACTTGGTCTCTCTATAATTCACCCCTCCACTTT. Amino acid sequence: CASGSETWSLYNSPLHF. This chain uses TRBV12-5 with TRBJ1-6; no clear D. CDR1 is LGHNT and CDR2 is FRNRAP in the germline V gene. The CDR3 consists of 17 residues. Trimming shortened V by 4 bases and J by 3 bases, and 16 bases separated the two germline ends.

CDR3: CSVEERQQGPQHF. As DNA, the CDR3 is TGCAGCGTTGAAGAGCGGCAACAGGGGCCCCAGCATTTT. V and J are TRBV29-1 and TRBJ1-5; D may be TRBD1 (6 bases). The germline V and J ends were trimmed by 0 bases and 9 bases, with 12 bases remaining between them. Per the germline V gene, CDR1 is SQVTM and CDR2 is ANQGSEA. The CDR3 length is 13 residues.

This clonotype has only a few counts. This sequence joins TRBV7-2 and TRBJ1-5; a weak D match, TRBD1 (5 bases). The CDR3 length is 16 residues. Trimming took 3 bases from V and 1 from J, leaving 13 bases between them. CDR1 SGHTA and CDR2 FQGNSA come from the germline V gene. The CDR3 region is CASSFAGAPSNQPQHF. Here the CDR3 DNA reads TGTGCCAGCAGCTTTGCCGGGGCGCCCAGCAATCAGCCCCAGCATTTT.

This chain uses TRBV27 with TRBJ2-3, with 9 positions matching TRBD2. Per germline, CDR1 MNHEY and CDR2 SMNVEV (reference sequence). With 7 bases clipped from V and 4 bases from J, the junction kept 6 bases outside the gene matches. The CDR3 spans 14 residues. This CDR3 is CASISQRGADTQYF. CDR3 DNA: TGTGCCAGCATCTCCCAGCGGGGGGCAGATACGCAGTATTTT.

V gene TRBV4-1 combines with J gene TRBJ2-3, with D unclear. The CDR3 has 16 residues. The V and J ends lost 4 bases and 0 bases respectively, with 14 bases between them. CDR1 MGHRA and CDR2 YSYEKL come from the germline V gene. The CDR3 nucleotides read TGCGCCAGCAGCCCCGGAACGGCGCTTAGCACAGATACGCAGTATTTT. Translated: CASSPGTALSTDTQYF.

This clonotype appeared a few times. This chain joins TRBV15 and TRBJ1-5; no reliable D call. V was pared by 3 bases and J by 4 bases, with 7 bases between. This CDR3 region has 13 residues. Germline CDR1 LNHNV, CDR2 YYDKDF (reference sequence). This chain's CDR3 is CATSSQRNQPQHF. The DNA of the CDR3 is TGTGCCACCAGCAGCCAGAGGAATCAGCCCCAGCATTTT.

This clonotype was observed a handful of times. CDR3 region: CASTPTGGRGVLYSNQPQHF. CDR3 nucleotide sequence: TGTGCCAGCACCCCGACGGGGGGCCGAGGCGTGCTTTATAGCAATCAGCCCCAGCATTTT. The J gene is TRBJ1-5, the V gene TRBV6-2 or TRBV6-3, with D possibly matching TRBD1 (6 bases). CDR1 MNHEY and CDR2 SVGEGT come from the germline V gene. V gave up 7 bases and J gave up 0 bases, with 28 bases separating them. The CDR3 length is 20 residues.

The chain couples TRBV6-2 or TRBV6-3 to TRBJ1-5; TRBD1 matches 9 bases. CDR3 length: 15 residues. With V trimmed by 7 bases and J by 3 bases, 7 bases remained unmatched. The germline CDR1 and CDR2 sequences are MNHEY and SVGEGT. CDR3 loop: CASNLGQGYNQPQHF. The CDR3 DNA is TGTGCCAGCAACCTGGGACAGGGTTACAATCAGCCCCAGCATTTT.

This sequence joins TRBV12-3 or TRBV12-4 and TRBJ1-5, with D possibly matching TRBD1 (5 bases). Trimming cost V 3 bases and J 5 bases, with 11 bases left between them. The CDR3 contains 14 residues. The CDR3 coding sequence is TGTGCCAGCAGTTTTCCAGGGTTTGATCAGCCCCAGCATTTT. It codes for CASSFPGFDQPQHF.

The CDR3 spells CASSYSGDYEQYV. The CDR3 DNA reads TGTGCCAGCAGTTACTCAGGGGACTACGAGCAGTACGTC. V gene TRBV6-2 or TRBV6-3 combines with J gene TRBJ2-7, with a weak D call TRBD1 (5 bases). Germline loops: CDR1 MNHEY, CDR2 SVGEGT. V dropped 0 bases and J dropped 3 bases, with 6 bases sitting between them. The CDR3 length is 13 residues.

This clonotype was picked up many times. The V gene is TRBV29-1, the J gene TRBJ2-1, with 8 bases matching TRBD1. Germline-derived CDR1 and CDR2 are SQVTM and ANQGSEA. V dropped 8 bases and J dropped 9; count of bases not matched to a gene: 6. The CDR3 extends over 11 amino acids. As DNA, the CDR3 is TGCAGCCACGGACAGGGTGCTGAGCAGTTCTTC. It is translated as CSHGQGAEQFF.

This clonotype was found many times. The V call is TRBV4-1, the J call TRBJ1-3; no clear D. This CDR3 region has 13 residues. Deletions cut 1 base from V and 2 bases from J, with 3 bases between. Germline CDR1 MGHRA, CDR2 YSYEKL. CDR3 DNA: TGCGCCAGCAGCCAAGGACCTGGAAACACCATATATTTT. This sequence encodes CASSQGPGNTIYF.

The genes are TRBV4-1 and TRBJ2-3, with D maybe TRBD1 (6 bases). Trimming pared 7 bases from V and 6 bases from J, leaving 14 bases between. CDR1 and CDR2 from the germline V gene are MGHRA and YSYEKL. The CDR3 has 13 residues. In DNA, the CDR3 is TGCGCCAGCAATGGGCAGGGGTGGGATACGCAGTATTTT. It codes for CASNGQGWDTQYF.

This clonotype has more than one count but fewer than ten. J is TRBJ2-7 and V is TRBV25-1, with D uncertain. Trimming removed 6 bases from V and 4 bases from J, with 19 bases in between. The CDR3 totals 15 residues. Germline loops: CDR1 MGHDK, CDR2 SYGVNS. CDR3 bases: TGTGCCAGCAGCCTAATGGTGGGTATTCGATACGAGCAGTACTTC. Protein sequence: CASSLMVGIRYEQYF.

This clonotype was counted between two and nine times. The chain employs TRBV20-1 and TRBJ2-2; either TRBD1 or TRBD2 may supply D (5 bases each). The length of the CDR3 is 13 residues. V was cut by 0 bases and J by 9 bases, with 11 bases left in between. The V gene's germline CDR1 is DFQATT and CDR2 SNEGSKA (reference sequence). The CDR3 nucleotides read TGCAGTGCTAGAGATCCGAGGGACCGGGAGCTGTTTTTT. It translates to CSARDPRDRELFF.

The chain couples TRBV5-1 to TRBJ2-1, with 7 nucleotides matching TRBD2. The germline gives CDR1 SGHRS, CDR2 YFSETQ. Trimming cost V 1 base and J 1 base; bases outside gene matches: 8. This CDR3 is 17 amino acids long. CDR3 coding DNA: TGCGCCAGCAGCTTGAATGCGGGGCGGGAGTCCTACAATGAGCAGTTCTTC. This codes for CASSLNAGRESYNEQFF.

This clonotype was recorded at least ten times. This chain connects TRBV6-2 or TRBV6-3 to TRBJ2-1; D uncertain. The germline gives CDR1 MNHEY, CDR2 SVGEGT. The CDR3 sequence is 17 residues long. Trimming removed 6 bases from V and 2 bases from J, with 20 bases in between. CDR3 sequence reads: CASRVKTPRSPYNEQFF. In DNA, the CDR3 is TGTGCCAGCAGGGTTAAGACCCCTAGGTCCCCCTACAATGAGCAGTTCTTC.

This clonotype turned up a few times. The CDR3 here is CASSVLGAHEQFF. The DNA of the CDR3 is TGTGCCAGCAGTGTTCTGGGGGCCCACGAGCAGTTCTTC. The chain is built from TRBV27 and TRBJ2-1; TRBD1 is a possible D gene (6 bases). This CDR3 is 13 amino acids long. Looked up from germline, CDR1 is MNHEY and CDR2 is SMNVEV (reference sequence). V shed 5 bases and J shed 10 bases, with 15 bases lying between them.

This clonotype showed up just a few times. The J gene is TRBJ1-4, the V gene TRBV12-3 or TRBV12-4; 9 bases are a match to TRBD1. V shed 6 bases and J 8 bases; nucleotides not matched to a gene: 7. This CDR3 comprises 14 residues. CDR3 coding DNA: TGTGCCAGCAGATCGAGACAGGGGGACGAAAAACTGTTTTTT. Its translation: CASRSRQGDEKLFF.

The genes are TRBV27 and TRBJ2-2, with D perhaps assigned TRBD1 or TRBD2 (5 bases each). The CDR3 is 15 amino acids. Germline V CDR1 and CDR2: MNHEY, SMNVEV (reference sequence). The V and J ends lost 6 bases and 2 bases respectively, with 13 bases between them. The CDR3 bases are TGTGCCAGCAGCCCCGGGACGGATAACACCGGGGAGCTGTTTTTT. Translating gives CASSPGTDNTGELFF.

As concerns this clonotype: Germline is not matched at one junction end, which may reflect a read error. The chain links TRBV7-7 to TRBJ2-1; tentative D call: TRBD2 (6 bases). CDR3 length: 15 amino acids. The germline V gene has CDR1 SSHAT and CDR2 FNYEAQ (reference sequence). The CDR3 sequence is CASSLVGGEYNEQFF. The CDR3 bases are TGTGCTAGCAGCTTAGTCGGCGGGGAATACAATGAGCAGTTCTTC.